Only one count was recorded for the clone carrying this T cell receptor (beta chain). Its antigen is not known. Exclusion followed for patients with uncontrolled infection, other autoimmune disease, pregnancy or lactation. The PBMCs had their origin in roughly 9.4 ml of fresh peripheral blood. These data come from a study of T cells in Graves' hyperthyroidism and ophthalmopathy. Study details: Peripheral blood was taken when the disease was first diagnosed, before any treatment began. Study conclusions and caveats: Model output signaled ophthalmopathy a median around 5.9 months ahead of onset.

V was pared by 7 bases and J by 2 bases, with 14 bases of the junction left unmatched. The CDR3 covers 18 residues. In germline, CDR1 is SGHDN, CDR2 FVKESK. It was RNA transcripts that yielded the amplified TCR beta CDR3 regions. First-round RT-PCR with HTBI primers amplified the TCR CDR3 region. In TCRdb, the multiplex PCR reads were re-called with MiXCR into one record per CDR3 protein. The sample carries about 560,000 distinct CDR3 sequences, about 14% recorded once. The chain joins TRBV14 to TRBJ2-6, with 7 nucleotides matching TRBD2. Material for sequencing was blood. This TCR was sampled from a woman aged 35 to 49 with Graves' hyperthyroidism. DNA of the CDR3: TGTGCCAGCAAGTCGGTGCCCGGGGGGACCACTGGGGCCAACGTCCTGACTTTC. Translated: CASKSVPGGTTGANVLTF.